Reported below is one T cell receptor beta chain. Researchers ran the PCR with 60 Vbeta and 13 Jbeta primers. Only in-frame clones appear in the TCRdb table, and some are missing; sequencing was by immunoSEQ multiplex PCR. The table lists more than 95,000 clones, 76% of them singletons. This sample was taken from a study of cytomegalovirus exposure and HLA in healthy donors. The V and J ends lost 3 bases and 0 bases, in that order; junction bases with no gene match: 3. The CDR3 length is 15 residues. Germline assignment: CDR1 MNHEY and CDR2 SMNVEV (reference sequence). The source material was PBMCs. The source of this sequence is a woman aged 18-29 years in good health and CMV-seropositive. The V gene is TRBV27, the J gene TRBJ2-7; 9 bases agree with TRBD1. In DNA, the CDR3 is TGTGCCAGCAGTTTTTGGGGACAGGGCTCCTACGAGCAGTACTTC. It translates to CASSFWGQGSYEQYF.